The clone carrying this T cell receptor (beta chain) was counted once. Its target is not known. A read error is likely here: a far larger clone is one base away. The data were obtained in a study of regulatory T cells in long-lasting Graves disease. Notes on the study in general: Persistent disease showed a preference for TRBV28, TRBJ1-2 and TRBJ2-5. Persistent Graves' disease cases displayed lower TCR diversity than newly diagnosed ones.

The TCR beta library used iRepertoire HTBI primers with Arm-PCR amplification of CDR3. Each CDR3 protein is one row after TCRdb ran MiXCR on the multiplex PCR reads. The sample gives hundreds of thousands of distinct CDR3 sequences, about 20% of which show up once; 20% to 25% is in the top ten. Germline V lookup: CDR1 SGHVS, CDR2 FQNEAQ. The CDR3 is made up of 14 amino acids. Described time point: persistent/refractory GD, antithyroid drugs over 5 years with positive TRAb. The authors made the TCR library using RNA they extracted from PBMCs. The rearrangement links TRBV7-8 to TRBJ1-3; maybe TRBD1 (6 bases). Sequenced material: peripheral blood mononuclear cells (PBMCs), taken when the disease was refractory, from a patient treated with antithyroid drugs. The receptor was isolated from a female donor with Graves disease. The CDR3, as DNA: TGTGTCAGCAGCTTAGGGGGTTCTGGAAACACCATATATTTT. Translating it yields CVSSLGGSGNTIYF.